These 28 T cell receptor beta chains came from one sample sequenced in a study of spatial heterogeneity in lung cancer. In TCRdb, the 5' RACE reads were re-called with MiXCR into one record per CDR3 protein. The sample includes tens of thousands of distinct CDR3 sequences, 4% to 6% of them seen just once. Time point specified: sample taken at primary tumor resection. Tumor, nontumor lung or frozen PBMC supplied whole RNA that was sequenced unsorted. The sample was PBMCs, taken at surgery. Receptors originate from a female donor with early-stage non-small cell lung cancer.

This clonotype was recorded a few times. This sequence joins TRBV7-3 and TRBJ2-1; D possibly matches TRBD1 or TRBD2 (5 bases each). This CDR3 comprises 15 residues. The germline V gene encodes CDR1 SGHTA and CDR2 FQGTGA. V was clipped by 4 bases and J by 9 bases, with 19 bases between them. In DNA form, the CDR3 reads TGTGCCAGCAGCTACGCCGGGACCAGAGCATCTGAGCAGTTCTTC. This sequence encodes CASSYAGTRASEQFF.

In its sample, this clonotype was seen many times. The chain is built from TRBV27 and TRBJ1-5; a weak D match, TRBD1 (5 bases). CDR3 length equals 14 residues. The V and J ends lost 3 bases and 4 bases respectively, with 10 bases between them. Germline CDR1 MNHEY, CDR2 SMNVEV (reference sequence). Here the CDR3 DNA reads TGTGCCAGCAGTTTCGGGGGGTCTAATCAGCCCCAGCATTTT. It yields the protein CASSFGGSNQPQHF.

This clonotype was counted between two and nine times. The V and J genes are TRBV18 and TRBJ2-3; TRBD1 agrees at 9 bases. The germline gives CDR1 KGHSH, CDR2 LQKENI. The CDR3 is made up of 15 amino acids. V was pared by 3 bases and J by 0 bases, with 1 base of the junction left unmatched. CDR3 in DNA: TGTGCCAGCTCACCTGGGACAGGGAGCACAGATACGCAGTATTTT. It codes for CASSPGTGSTDTQYF.

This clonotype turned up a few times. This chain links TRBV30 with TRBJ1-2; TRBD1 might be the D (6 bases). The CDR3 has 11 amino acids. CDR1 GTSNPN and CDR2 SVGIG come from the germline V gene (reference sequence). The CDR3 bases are TGTGCTCTAAAAAAGGGGGGCGGCTACACCTTC. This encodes CALKKGGGYTF.

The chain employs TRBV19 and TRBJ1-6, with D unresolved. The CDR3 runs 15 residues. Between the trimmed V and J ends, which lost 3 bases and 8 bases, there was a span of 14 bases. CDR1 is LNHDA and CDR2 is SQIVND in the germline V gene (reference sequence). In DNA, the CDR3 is TGTGCCAGTAGTATCTTTTGGACTTTGGATTCACCCCTCCACTTT. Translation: CASSIFWTLDSPLHF. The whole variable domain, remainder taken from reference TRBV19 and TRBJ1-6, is DGGITQSPKYLFRKEGQNVTLSCEQNLNHDAMYWYRQDPGQGLRLIYYSQIVNDFQKGDIAEGYSVSREKKESFPLTVTSAQKNPTAFYLCASSIFWTLDSPLHFGNGTRLTVT.

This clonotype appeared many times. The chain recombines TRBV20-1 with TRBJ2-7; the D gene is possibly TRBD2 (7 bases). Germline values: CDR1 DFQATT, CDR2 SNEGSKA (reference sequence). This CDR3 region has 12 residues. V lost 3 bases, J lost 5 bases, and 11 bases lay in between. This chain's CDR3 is CSASGGLDEQYF. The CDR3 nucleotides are TGCAGTGCTAGCGGGGGGCTCGACGAGCAGTACTTC.

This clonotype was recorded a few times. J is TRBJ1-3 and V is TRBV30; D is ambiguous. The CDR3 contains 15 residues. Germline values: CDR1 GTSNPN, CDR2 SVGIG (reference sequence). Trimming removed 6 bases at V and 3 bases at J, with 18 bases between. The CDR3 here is CACLASPGGGNTIYF. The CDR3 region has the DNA TGTGCCTGTCTGGCCTCGCCGGGCGGTGGAAACACCATATATTTT.

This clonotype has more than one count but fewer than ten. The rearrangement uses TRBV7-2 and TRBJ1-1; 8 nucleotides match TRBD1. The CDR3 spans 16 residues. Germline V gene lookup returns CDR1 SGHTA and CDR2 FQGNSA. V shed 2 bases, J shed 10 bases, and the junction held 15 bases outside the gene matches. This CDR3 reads CASSLRPSQGANIAFF. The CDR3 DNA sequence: TGTGCCAGCAGCTTAAGGCCCTCCCAGGGGGCGAATATAGCTTTCTTT.

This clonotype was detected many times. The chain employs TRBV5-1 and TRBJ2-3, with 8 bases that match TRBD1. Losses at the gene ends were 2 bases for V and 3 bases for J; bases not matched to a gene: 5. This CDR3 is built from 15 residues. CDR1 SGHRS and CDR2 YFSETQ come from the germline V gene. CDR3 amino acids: CASSFRQGPTDTQYF. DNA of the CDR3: TGCGCCAGCAGCTTTAGACAGGGGCCGACAGATACGCAGTATTTT. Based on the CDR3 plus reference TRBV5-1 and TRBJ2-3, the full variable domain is KAGVTQTPRYLIKTRGQQVTLSCSPISGHRSVSWYQQTPGQGLQFLFEYFSETQRNKGNFPGRFSGRQFSNSRSEMNVSTLELGDSALYLCASSFRQGPTDTQYFGPGTRLTVL.

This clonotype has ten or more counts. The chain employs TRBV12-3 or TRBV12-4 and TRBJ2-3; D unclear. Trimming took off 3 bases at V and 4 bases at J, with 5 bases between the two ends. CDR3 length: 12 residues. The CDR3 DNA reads TGTGCCAGCAGTTTGATCCCAGATACGCAGTATTTT. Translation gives CASSLIPDTQYF.

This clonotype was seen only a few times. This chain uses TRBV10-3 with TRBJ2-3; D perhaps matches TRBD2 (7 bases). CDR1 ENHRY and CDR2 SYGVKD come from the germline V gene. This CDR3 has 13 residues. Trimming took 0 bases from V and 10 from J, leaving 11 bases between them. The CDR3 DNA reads TGTGCCATCAGTGAGTCGAAGGGGGGGTCGCAGTATTTT. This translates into CAISESKGGSQYF.

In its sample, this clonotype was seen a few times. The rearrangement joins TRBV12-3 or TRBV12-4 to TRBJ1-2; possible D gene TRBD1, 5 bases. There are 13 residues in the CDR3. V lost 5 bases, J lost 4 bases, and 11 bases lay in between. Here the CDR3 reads CASSPRDGYGYTF. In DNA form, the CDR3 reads TGTGCCAGCAGTCCCCGGGACGGCTATGGCTACACCTTC.

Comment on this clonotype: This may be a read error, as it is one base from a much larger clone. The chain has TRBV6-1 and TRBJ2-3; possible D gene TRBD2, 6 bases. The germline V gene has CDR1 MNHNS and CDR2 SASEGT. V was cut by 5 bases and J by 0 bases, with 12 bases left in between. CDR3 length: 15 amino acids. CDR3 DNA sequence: TGTGCCAGCAGTCGCGGGACTCTTAGCACAGATACGCAGTATTTT. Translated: CASSRGTLSTDTQYF.

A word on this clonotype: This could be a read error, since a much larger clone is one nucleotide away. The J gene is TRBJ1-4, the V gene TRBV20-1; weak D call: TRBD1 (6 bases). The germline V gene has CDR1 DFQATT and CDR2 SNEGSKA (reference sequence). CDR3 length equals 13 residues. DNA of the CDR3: TGCAGTGCCCTCGGACAGCTGGGTGAAAAACTGCTTTTT. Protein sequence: CSALGQLGEKLLF.

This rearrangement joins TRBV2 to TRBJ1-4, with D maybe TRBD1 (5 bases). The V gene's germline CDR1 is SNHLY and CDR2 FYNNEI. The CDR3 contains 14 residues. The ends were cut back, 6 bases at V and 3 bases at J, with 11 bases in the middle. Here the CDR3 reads CASRAGRSNEKLFF. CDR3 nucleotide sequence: TGTGCCAGCAGGGCAGGGAGGTCTAATGAAAAACTGTTTTTT.

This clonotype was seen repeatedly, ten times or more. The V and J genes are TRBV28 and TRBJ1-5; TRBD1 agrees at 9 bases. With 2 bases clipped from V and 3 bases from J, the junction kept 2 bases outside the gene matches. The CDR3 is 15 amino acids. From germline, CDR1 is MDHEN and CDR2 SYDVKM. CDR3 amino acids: CASSLGDRVNQPQHF. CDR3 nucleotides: TGTGCCAGCAGTTTAGGGGACAGGGTCAATCAGCCCCAGCATTTT.

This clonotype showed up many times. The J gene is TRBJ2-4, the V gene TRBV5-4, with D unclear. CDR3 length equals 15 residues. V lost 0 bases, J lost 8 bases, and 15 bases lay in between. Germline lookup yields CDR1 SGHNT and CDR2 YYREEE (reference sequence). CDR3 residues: CASSLDGEPGYIQYF. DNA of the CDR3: TGTGCCAGCAGCTTGGACGGCGAGCCTGGGTACATTCAGTACTTC.

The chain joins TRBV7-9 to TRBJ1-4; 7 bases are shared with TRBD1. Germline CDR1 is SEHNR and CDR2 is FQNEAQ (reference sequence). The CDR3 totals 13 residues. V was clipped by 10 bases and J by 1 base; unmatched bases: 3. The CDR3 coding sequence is TGTGCCATCCGACAGGGAACTAATGAAAAACTGTTTTTT. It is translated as CAIRQGTNEKLFF.

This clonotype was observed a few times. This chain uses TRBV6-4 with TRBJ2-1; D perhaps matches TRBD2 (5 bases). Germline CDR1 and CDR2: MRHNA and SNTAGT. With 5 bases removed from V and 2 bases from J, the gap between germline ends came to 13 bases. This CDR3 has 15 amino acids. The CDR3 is CASSPTSGPYNEQFF. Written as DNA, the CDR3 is TGTGCCAGCAGTCCAACTAGTGGGCCCTACAATGAGCAGTTCTTC.

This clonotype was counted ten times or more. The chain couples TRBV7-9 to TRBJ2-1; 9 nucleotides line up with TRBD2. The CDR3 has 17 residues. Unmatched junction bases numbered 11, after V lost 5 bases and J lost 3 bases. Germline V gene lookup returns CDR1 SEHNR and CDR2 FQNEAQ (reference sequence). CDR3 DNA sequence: TGTGCCAGCAGCCTCCCAAATAAGCGGGGGGACTACAATGAGCAGTTCTTC. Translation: CASSLPNKRGDYNEQFF.

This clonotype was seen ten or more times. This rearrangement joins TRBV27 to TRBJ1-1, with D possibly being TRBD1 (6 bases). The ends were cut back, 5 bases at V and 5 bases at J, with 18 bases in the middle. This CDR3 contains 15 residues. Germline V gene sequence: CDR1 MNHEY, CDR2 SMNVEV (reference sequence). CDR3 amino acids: CASSPELGAWTEAFF. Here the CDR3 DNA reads TGTGCCAGCAGTCCAGAACTGGGGGCATGGACTGAAGCTTTCTTT.

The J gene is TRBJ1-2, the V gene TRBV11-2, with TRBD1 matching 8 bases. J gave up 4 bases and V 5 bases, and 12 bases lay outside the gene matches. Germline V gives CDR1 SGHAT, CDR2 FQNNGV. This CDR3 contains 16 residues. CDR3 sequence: CASSPRGAGGFYGYTF. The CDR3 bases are TGTGCCAGCAGCCCCCGGGGGGCAGGGGGCTTCTATGGCTACACCTTC.

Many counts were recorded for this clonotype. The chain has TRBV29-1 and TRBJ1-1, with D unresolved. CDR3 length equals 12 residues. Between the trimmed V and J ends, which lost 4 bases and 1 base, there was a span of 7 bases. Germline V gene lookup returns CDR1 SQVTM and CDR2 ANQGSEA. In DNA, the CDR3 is TGCAGCGTTGTCCCCAGGAACACTGAAGCTTTCTTT. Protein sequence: CSVVPRNTEAFF.

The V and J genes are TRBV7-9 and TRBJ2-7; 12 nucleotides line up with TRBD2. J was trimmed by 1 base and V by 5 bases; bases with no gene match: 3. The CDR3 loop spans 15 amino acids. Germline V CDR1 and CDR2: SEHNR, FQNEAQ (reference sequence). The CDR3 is CASSALAGGSYEQYF. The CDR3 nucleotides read TGTGCCAGCAGCGCCCTAGCGGGGGGGTCCTACGAGCAGTACTTC.

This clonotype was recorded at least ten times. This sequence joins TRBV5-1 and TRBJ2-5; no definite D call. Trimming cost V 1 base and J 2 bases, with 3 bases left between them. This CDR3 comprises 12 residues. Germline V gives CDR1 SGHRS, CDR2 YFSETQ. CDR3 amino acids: CASSLSQETQYF. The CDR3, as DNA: TGCGCCAGCAGCTTGTCTCAAGAGACCCAGTACTTC.

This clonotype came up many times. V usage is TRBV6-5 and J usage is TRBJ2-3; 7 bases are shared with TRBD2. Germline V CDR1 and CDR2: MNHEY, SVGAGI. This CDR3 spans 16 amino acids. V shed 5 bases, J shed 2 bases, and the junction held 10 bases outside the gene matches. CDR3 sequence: CASSRPGGLITDTQYF. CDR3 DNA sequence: TGTGCCAGCAGTCGACCGGGAGGACTGATCACAGATACGCAGTATTTT.

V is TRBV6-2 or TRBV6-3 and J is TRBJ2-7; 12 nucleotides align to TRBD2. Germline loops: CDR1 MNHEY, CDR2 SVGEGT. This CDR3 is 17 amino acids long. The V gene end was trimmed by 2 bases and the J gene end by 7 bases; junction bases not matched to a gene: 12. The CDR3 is CASSYVGLAGLASEQYF. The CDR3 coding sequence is TGTGCCAGCAGTTACGTGGGACTAGCGGGCCTAGCGAGTGAGCAGTACTTC.

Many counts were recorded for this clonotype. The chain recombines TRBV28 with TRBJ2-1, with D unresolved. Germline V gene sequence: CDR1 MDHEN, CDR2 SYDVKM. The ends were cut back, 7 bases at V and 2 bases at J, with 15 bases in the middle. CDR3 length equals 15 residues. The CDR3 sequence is CASTEVLGTYNEQFF. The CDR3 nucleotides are TGTGCCAGCACCGAAGTCCTAGGGACCTACAATGAGCAGTTCTTC.